A single sample gave rise to the 16 T cell receptor beta chains below, sequenced in a study of T cells in Graves' hyperthyroidism and ophthalmopathy. Amplification of TCR beta CDR3 regions used RNA as the template. The TCR CDR3 was amplified in a first-round RT-PCR using the HTBI primer set. TCRdb redid the calling of the multiplex PCR reads with MiXCR, one entry per CDR3 protein. The sample yields hundreds of thousands of distinct CDR3 sequences, about a sixth seen once. Sequencing used blood. All receptors come from a woman aged 30 to 39 with Graves' hyperthyroidism.

The chain joins TRBV13 to TRBJ2-1; D perhaps matches TRBD1 (6 bases). This CDR3 is built from 12 residues. CDR1 and CDR2 from the germline V gene are PRHDT and FYEKMQ (reference sequence). V was shortened by 5 bases and J by 15 bases, with 17 bases between the two germline ends. In nucleotides, the CDR3 is TGTGCCAGCAGCAGGGACATCCGGGCGCCGTTCTTC. It codes for CASSRDIRAPFF.

J is TRBJ2-1 and V is TRBV19; D remains ambiguous. This CDR3 region has 15 residues. CDR1 is LNHDA, CDR2 SQIVND, per germline (reference sequence). V lost 0 bases, J lost 0 bases, and 6 bases lay in between. The CDR3 coding sequence is TGTGCCAGTAGTATAGACGGATCCTCCTACAATGAGCAGTTCTTC. Translation gives CASSIDGSSYNEQFF.

Ten or more counts support this clonotype. V and J are TRBV20-1 and TRBJ2-2; D gene unclear. Trimming removed 2 bases at V and 3 bases at J, with 10 bases between. Germline V CDR1 and CDR2: DFQATT, SNEGSKA (reference sequence). The CDR3 has 14 residues. The CDR3 nucleotides are TGCAGTGCTAGACTGTCCGTAGACACCGGGGAGCTGTTTTTT. As protein: CSARLSVDTGELFF.

This clonotype has a count of ten or more. This sequence joins TRBV24-1 and TRBJ1-2; D uncertain. Germline values: CDR1 KGHDR, CDR2 SFDVKD. This CDR3 comprises 13 residues. Trimming left V 1 base short and J 6 bases short, with 8 bases between. In DNA, the CDR3 is TGTGCCACCAGTGATTTTTCCGGAAATGGCTACACCTTC. This encodes CATSDFSGNGYTF.

Note on this clonotype: A read error is possible here, since a much larger clone lies one base away. The gene calls are TRBV30 and TRBJ2-7; D possibly corresponds to TRBD2 (6 bases). The CDR3 has 13 amino acids. CDR1 and CDR2 from the germline V gene are GTSNPN and SVGIG (reference sequence). Trimming removed 3 bases at V and 2 bases at J, with 11 bases between. This chain's CDR3 is CAWSGRGPYEQYF. Written as DNA, the CDR3 is TGTGCCTGGAGCGGGAGAGGACCCTACGAGCAGTACTTC.

The table lists this clonotype with many counts. The chain is built from TRBV12-3 or TRBV12-4 and TRBJ2-7; D unresolved. V was clipped by 5 bases and J by 3 bases, with 11 bases between them. This CDR3 is built from 13 residues. CDR3 residues: CASSPSIFYEQYF. The CDR3 region has the DNA TGTGCCAGCAGTCCCTCCATTTTCTACGAGCAGTACTTC.

This clonotype appeared many times. This rearrangement joins TRBV5-8 to TRBJ2-1, with D perhaps matching TRBD1 (6 bases). The length of the CDR3 is 14 residues. CDR1 is SGHTS and CDR2 is YDEGEE in the germline V gene. The CDR3 sequence is CASEGQTGYNEQFF. Written as DNA, the CDR3 is TGTGCTTCCGAGGGACAAACGGGCTACAATGAGCAGTTCTTC.

This clonotype turned up a few times. This chain joins TRBV4-2 and TRBJ1-6; 7 nucleotides agree with TRBD1. This CDR3 spans 18 amino acids. V lost 3 bases and J lost 7; bases outside the gene matches: 15. Germline V gene lookup returns CDR1 LGHNA and CDR2 YNFKEQ. DNA for the CDR3: TGTGCCAGCAGCCAGCAGTCACAGGGGTATTCCACCAATTCACCCCTCCACTTT. Protein product: CASSQQSQGYSTNSPLHF.

This clonotype occurred a few times. The rearrangement uses TRBV18 and TRBJ2-5; a possible D gene is TRBD1 (7 bases). V gave up 6 bases and J gave up 0 bases, with 14 bases separating them. The CDR3 has 15 residues. Per the germline V gene, CDR1 is KGHSH and CDR2 is LQKENI. The DNA for the CDR3 is TGTGCCAGCTCTCGCGGGACAGTTGACCAAGAGACCCAGTACTTC. Translation gives CASSRGTVDQETQYF.

The chain is built from TRBV11-1 and TRBJ2-7; D may be TRBD1 (6 bases). This CDR3 region has 13 residues. Trimming took off 5 bases at V and 2 bases at J, with 10 bases between the two ends. Germline assignment: CDR1 SGHAT and CDR2 FQDESV (reference sequence). The CDR3 sequence is CASSLKGAYEQYF. CDR3 DNA sequence: TGTGCCAGCAGCCTTAAGGGGGCCTACGAGCAGTACTTC.

The sample holds many counts of this clonotype. The chain joins TRBV6-1 to TRBJ1-5, with 8 bases aligning to TRBD1. From germline, CDR1 is MNHNS and CDR2 SASEGT. V shed 7 bases and J 4 bases; nucleotides not matched to a gene: 6. CDR3 length equals 14 residues. CDR3 in DNA: TGTGCCAGCATCATGGACAGGGCTAATCAGCCCCAGCATTTT. Its protein product is CASIMDRANQPQHF.

This clonotype has more than one count but fewer than ten. The V gene is TRBV5-6, the J gene TRBJ1-4, with D unresolved. In germline, CDR1 is SGHDT, CDR2 YYEEEE. Between the trimmed V and J ends, which lost 5 bases and 3 bases, there was a span of 11 bases. This CDR3 region has 14 residues. CDR3 loop: CASSIRPPNEKLFF. The CDR3 DNA sequence: TGTGCCAGCAGTATCAGGCCACCTAATGAAAAACTGTTTTTT.

The V and J genes are TRBV28 and TRBJ2-1; 9 bases fit TRBD2. Germline values: CDR1 MDHEN, CDR2 SYDVKM. The CDR3 loop spans 14 amino acids. With V trimmed by 5 bases and J by 8 bases, 7 bases remained unmatched. For the CDR3, the DNA is TGTGCCAGCAGTATCGCTAGCGGGAATGATGAGCAGTTCTTC. This translates into CASSIASGNDEQFF.

This clonotype was found many times. The V gene is TRBV2, the J gene TRBJ1-2; D gene ambiguous. The germline gives CDR1 SNHLY, CDR2 FYNNEI. Trimming took 7 bases from V and 0 from J, leaving 6 bases between them. The CDR3 sequence is 12 residues long. CDR3 sequence (DNA): TGTGCCAGCATACCCTCTAACTATGGCTACACCTTC. Translating gives CASIPSNYGYTF.

The chain combines TRBV7-8 with TRBJ2-5; TRBD1 is a possible D gene (5 bases). The length of the CDR3 is 16 residues. V was clipped by 5 bases and J by 3 bases, with 19 bases between them. Germline assignment: CDR1 SGHVS and CDR2 FQNEAQ. The CDR3 DNA is TGTGCCAGCAGCCGTCTTCTTGTAGGGGCTAAAGAGACCCAGTACTTC. This translates into CASSRLLVGAKETQYF.

This clonotype has a handful of counts. This chain uses TRBV19 with TRBJ1-5; 9 bases are shared with TRBD1. This CDR3 is 15 amino acids long. V lost 4 bases, J lost 4 bases, and 5 bases stayed unmatched. Germline CDR1 and CDR2: LNHDA and SQIVND (reference sequence). In DNA, the CDR3 is TGTGCCAGTAGTACCTCGACAGGGGGAAATCAGCCCCAGCATTTT. It translates to CASSTSTGGNQPQHF.